The T cell receptor (beta chain) described here comes from a study of T cell changes during pregnancy in multiple sclerosis. Here immunoSEQ multiplex PCR was the method, and the copy in TCRdb shows in-frame clones only, minus some. This table has about 55,000 clones, 90% appearing once. In germline, CDR1 is SGHRS, CDR2 YFSETQ. Trimming took 0 bases from V and 2 from J, leaving 12 bases between them. The CDR3 is 15 amino acids. This clonotype was obtained from a female donor with multiple sclerosis, enrolled in a pregnancy study. The chain couples TRBV5-1 to TRBJ2-7; a possible D gene is TRBD2 (6 bases). The specimen comprised CD4+ T cells from peripheral blood mononuclear cells, sampled in the first trimester of pregnancy. CDR3 amino acids: CASSLAPGETYEQYF. The CDR3 nucleotides are TGCGCCAGCAGCTTGGCCCCGGGAGAGACCTACGAGCAGTACTTC.